Many counts were recorded for the clone carrying this T cell receptor beta chain. The antigen is undetermined. In germline, CDR1 is MDHEN, CDR2 SYDVKM. J was trimmed by 4 bases and V by 2 bases; bases with no gene match: 9. The length of the CDR3 is 17 residues. The sample belongs to a study of molecular identifiers for immune sequencing clone quantification. Input for naive CD8 libraries was roughly 19,000 to 1,000,000 sorted cells; the RNA fraction used was 10%, 30% or 50%. Previously described methods and listed TCR primers were employed for the bulk TCR libraries. TCRdb re-derived calls from the PCR reads in MiXCR, one entry per CDR3 protein. In the table there are over 550,000 distinct CDR3 sequences, less than 30% of which are singletons. Findings of the study overall: Jurkat TCR RNA spiked in from one cell (amid about a million naive cells) was reportedly detectable.

The sequence was obtained from a human donor in good health. Some libraries in this study had Jurkat cell RNA spiked in. The chain employs TRBV28 and TRBJ2-3, with 10 bases fitting TRBD2. Sample: naive CD8+ T cells from blood, with Jurkat cell RNA spiked in. Subset of the sample: FACS-sorted CD8+CD4-CCR7+CD45RA+ naive T cells. The CDR3 reads CASSLDTSGNVADTQYF. The CDR3 bases are TGTGCCAGCAGTTTAGATACTAGCGGGAACGTGGCAGATACGCAGTATTTT.